These 32 T cell receptor beta chains were sequenced from one sample in a study of T cell repertoires in cytomegalovirus infection. TCRdb recomputed calls from the reads with MiXCR, one row per CDR3 protein. The table has 70,000 or so distinct CDR3 sequences, around 27% seen once; the top ten hold 59%. Antigen specificity for these receptors is unknown. Sequenced here: CD8+ T cells from cultured PBMCs, sampled from culture after CMV antigen stimulation. Source of these receptors: a human donor in good health (CMV status not recorded). Some clones in this sample may be carry-over from other donors' samples.

This clonotype was seen more than once but under ten times. The CDR3 sequence is CSARDQWSGTPEKLFF. The CDR3 DNA sequence: TGCAGTGCTAGAGATCAATGGTCAGGGACCCCTGAAAAACTGTTTTTT. The chain carries TRBV20-1 and TRBJ1-4; D may be TRBD1 (5 bases). This CDR3 comprises 16 residues. V dropped 0 bases and J dropped 7 bases, with 18 bases sitting between them. The germline gives CDR1 DFQATT, CDR2 SNEGSKA (reference sequence).

This clonotype turned up a few times. The J gene is TRBJ2-1, the V gene TRBV19; 10 positions match TRBD2. The CDR3 consists of 18 residues. V lost 10 bases to trimming and J lost 0 bases; unmatched junction nucleotides: 15. Germline V gives CDR1 LNHDA, CDR2 SQIVND (reference sequence). CDR3 sequence (DNA): TGTGCCACCGAGCCAGCCTCACTAGCGGGGAGCTCCTACAATGAGCAGTTCTTC. Translating it yields CATEPASLAGSSYNEQFF.

This clonotype was seen ten or more times. The chain employs TRBV14 and TRBJ2-6; a weak D match, TRBD1 (6 bases). The CDR3 loop spans 20 amino acids. V gave up 1 base and J gave up 0 bases, with 19 bases separating them. Looked up from germline, CDR1 is SGHDN and CDR2 is FVKESK. The CDR3 sequence: CASSQAVWETGSSGANVLTF. In DNA, the CDR3 is TGTGCCAGCAGCCAAGCGGTCTGGGAGACAGGCAGCTCTGGGGCCAACGTCCTGACTTTC.

The chain has TRBV2 and TRBJ2-3; no definite D call. V lost 6 bases, J lost 1 base, and 14 bases lay in between. Germline V gene data show CDR1 as SNHLY and CDR2 as FYNNEI. The CDR3 spans 15 residues. In DNA, the CDR3 is TGTGCCAGCAGATTTCAGGCCCTTGGCACAGATACGCAGTATTTT. Its translation: CASRFQALGTDTQYF. The variable domain in full, completed from reference TRBV2 and TRBJ2-3, reads EPEVTQTPSHQVTQMGQEVILRCVPISNHLYFYWYRQILGQKVEFLVSFYNNEISEKSEIFDDQFSVERPDGSNFTLKIRSTKLEDSAMYFCASRFQALGTDTQYFGPGTRLTVL.

This clonotype has more than one count but fewer than ten. The V gene is TRBV6-2 or TRBV6-3, the J gene TRBJ2-5; D gene unclear. The germline V gene has CDR1 MNHEY and CDR2 SVGEGT. The CDR3 runs to 15 residues. V gave up 5 bases and J gave up 2 bases, with 15 bases separating them. CDR3 bases: TGTGCCAGCAGTCCTACCTTAAGGGCTCAAGAGACCCAGTACTTC. Translation: CASSPTLRAQETQYF.

The table lists this clonotype with a few counts. The chain recombines TRBV4-3 with TRBJ2-2, with D possibly matching TRBD1 (6 bases). Germline V gives CDR1 LGHNA, CDR2 YSLEER. The CDR3 contains 17 residues. The V end lost 0 bases, the J end lost 0 bases, and 11 bases lay between the germline ends. The CDR3 region is CASSQDPGTSNTGELFF. As DNA, the CDR3 is TGCGCCAGCAGCCAAGACCCCGGGACATCGAACACCGGGGAGCTGTTTTTT.

The J gene is TRBJ2-7, the V gene TRBV11-2; D possibly corresponds to TRBD1 (6 bases). This CDR3 has 13 residues. Trimming took 1 base from V and 6 from J, leaving 10 bases between them. Per the germline V gene, CDR1 is SGHAT and CDR2 is FQNNGV. CDR3 protein: CASSLASGAEQYF. Written as DNA, the CDR3 is TGTGCCAGCAGCTTAGCATCAGGGGCCGAGCAGTACTTC.

The chain recombines TRBV3-1 with TRBJ2-7, with D perhaps matching TRBD2 (5 bases). Deletions cut 3 bases from V and 3 bases from J, with 9 bases between. The germline CDR1 and CDR2 sequences are LGHDT and YNNKEL (reference sequence). The CDR3 loop spans 13 amino acids. CDR3 coding DNA: TGTGCCAGCAGCCACCCAGGAGGCTACGAGCAGTACTTC. Its translation: CASSHPGGYEQYF.

This clonotype has more than one count but fewer than ten. The rearrangement links TRBV12-3 or TRBV12-4 to TRBJ2-7; D is unclear. The V gene lost 4 bases and the J gene lost 3 bases, with 13 bases spanning the gap. This CDR3 is built from 14 residues. CDR3 in DNA: TGTGCCAGCAGTTCCTCGAGGAGAGGCTACGAGCAGTACTTC. Translated, it gives CASSSSRRGYEQYF.

The CDR3 reads CSASKTLNTGELFF. DNA of the CDR3: TGCAGTGCTAGTAAAACTTTGAACACCGGGGAGCTGTTTTTT. The J gene is TRBJ2-2, the V gene TRBV20-1; D remains unclear. V was clipped by 3 bases and J by 1 base, with 9 bases between them. The CDR3 covers 14 residues. Per germline, CDR1 DFQATT and CDR2 SNEGSKA (reference sequence).

This clonotype has a handful of counts. This rearrangement joins TRBV7-6 to TRBJ2-7; 12 bases fit TRBD1. The CDR3 is 17 amino acids. J lost 2 bases, V lost 1 base, and 6 bases had no gene match. Germline loops: CDR1 SGHVS, CDR2 FNYEAQ. CDR3 protein: CASSLGPGQGATYEQYF. As DNA, the CDR3 is TGTGCCAGCAGCTTAGGGCCGGGACAGGGGGCCACCTACGAGCAGTACTTC.

V and J are TRBV3-1 and TRBJ2-3, with 16 bases lining up with TRBD2. Germline CDR1 LGHDT, CDR2 YNNKEL (reference sequence). There are 20 residues in the CDR3. The trim removed 3 bases at V and 1 base at J, leaving 10 bases unmatched. In DNA form, the CDR3 reads TGTGCCAGCAGCCACCCCGGGACTAGCGGGGGGGCTCGGGGCACAGATACGCAGTATTTT. Translation gives CASSHPGTSGGARGTDTQYF.

This clonotype was counted only a few times. The V call is TRBV28, the J call TRBJ1-4, with no clear D. The CDR3 extends over 13 amino acids. From germline, CDR1 is MDHEN and CDR2 SYDVKM. V was pared by 5 bases and J by 4 bases, with 8 bases between. The DNA of the CDR3 is TGTGCCAGCAGTGGGGAGGATAATGAAAAACTGTTTTTT. Protein product: CASSGEDNEKLFF.

This clonotype was found many times. This chain uses TRBV7-8 with TRBJ2-7, with D hard to call. Germline CDR1 reads SGHVS; CDR2 reads FQNEAQ. This CDR3 comprises 17 residues. With 0 bases removed from V and 0 bases from J, the gap between germline ends came to 15 bases. The CDR3 DNA sequence: TGTGCCAGCAGCTTAGCGTCCTCAGCCATCGCCTCCTACGAGCAGTACTTC. It translates to CASSLASSAIASYEQYF.

The table lists this clonotype with a few counts. The V call is TRBV6-2 or TRBV6-3, the J call TRBJ2-7; D might be TRBD1 (5 bases). Germline loops: CDR1 MNHEY, CDR2 SVGEGT. The CDR3 consists of 17 residues. V shed 6 bases and J shed 3 bases, with 24 bases lying between them. This CDR3 is CASSHQKNRTRDYEQYF. CDR3 bases: TGTGCCAGCAGCCACCAAAAAAACAGGACCAGAGACTACGAGCAGTACTTC.

This clonotype has a count of ten or more. The J gene is TRBJ1-1, the V gene TRBV6-8, with a weak D call TRBD1 (6 bases). From germline, CDR1 is MNHGY and CDR2 SAAAGT. Trimming left V 2 bases short and J 1 base short, with 8 bases between. The CDR3 runs to 14 residues. This chain's CDR3 is CASSYPTGNTEAFF. The CDR3, as DNA: TGTGCCAGCAGTTACCCGACAGGGAACACTGAAGCTTTCTTT.

The chain links TRBV28 to TRBJ2-7; D unclear. Germline CDR1 and CDR2: MDHEN and SYDVKM. Between the trimmed V and J ends, which lost 5 bases and 1 base, there was a span of 9 bases. This CDR3 is built from 13 residues. Here the CDR3 reads CASSPNMSYEQYF. The CDR3 nucleotides read TGTGCCAGCAGTCCCAACATGTCCTACGAGCAGTACTTC.

The sample holds a few counts of this clonotype. The CDR3 region is CAGGTGGAPNGYTF. The CDR3 DNA reads TGTGCCGGAGGGACAGGGGGCGCCCCAAATGGCTACACCTTC. The V and J genes are TRBV19 and TRBJ1-2, with TRBD1 matching over 12 bases. The CDR3 length is 14 residues. The trim removed 11 bases at V and 6 bases at J, leaving 10 bases unmatched. The V gene's germline CDR1 is LNHDA and CDR2 SQIVND (reference sequence).

This clonotype was observed a handful of times. The chain uses TRBV6-6 and TRBJ1-5; TRBD1 might be the D (5 bases). CDR3 size: 13 residues. V lost 10 bases and J lost 1, with 11 bases in between. From germline, CDR1 is MNHNY and CDR2 SVGAGI (reference sequence). CDR3 sequence: CATWRDSNQPQHF. The CDR3 region has the DNA TGTGCCACCTGGAGGGACAGCAATCAGCCCCAGCATTTT.

This clonotype has just a few counts. This chain joins TRBV12-3 or TRBV12-4 and TRBJ2-5; TRBD2 matches at 13 bases. V shed 6 bases, J shed 0 bases, and the junction held 4 bases outside the gene matches. The CDR3 is 16 amino acids. DNA for the CDR3: TGTGCCAGCAGACAGACTAGCGGGGGGTACCAAGAGACCCAGTACTTC. It encodes CASRQTSGGYQETQYF.

The V call is TRBV13, the J call TRBJ2-7; 9 bases match TRBD1. CDR3 size: 14 residues. Germline CDR1 PRHDT, CDR2 FYEKMQ (reference sequence). The V gene end was trimmed by 2 bases and the J gene end by 2 bases; junction bases not matched to a gene: 1. The CDR3 is CASSLRTGAYEQYF. The CDR3 DNA follows: TGTGCCAGCAGCTTACGGACAGGGGCCTACGAGCAGTACTTC.

V is TRBV6-5 and J is TRBJ2-2, with 7 nucleotides matching TRBD1. Germline V gene lookup returns CDR1 MNHEY and CDR2 SVGAGI. The CDR3 is 16 residues long. The junction had 8 bases not matched to a gene; V was cut back by 0 bases and J by 7 bases. The CDR3 nucleotides read TGTGCCAGCAGTTACTCGATGACAGGGTTCGGCGGGGAGCTGTTTTTT. Translated: CASSYSMTGFGGELFF.

This clonotype was seen only a few times. The J gene is TRBJ2-5, the V gene TRBV6-1, with 7 bases aligning to TRBD1. The CDR3 sequence is 17 residues long. CDR1 and CDR2 from the germline V gene are MNHNS and SASEGT. J was trimmed by 4 bases and V by 7 bases; bases with no gene match: 18. The CDR3 DNA sequence: TGTGCCAGCACGGGCGACGTGGGGACAGCAAGTTTAGAGACCCAGTACTTC. It encodes CASTGDVGTASLETQYF.

CDR3 protein: CASSPTGLPESFF. CDR3 DNA sequence: TGTGCCAGCAGCCCTACGGGACTCCCAGAAAGTTTCTTT. This rearrangement joins TRBV7-2 to TRBJ1-1; tentative D call: TRBD1 (5 bases). The CDR3 sequence is 13 residues long. From germline, CDR1 is SGHTA and CDR2 FQGNSA. The ends were cut back, 5 bases at V and 13 bases at J, with 20 bases in the middle.

This clonotype has a count of ten or more. This chain uses TRBV29-1 with TRBJ2-3, with 7 positions matching TRBD1. The length of the CDR3 is 13 residues. CDR1 and CDR2 from the germline V gene are SQVTM and ANQGSEA. V lost 7 bases and J lost 2; bases outside the gene matches: 6. In DNA, the CDR3 is TGCAGCGCCTACCAGGGGGACACAGATACGCAGTATTTT. Its protein product is CSAYQGDTDTQYF.

Regarding this clonotype: This may stem from a read error, because a much larger clone lies one nucleotide away. The gene calls are TRBV7-9 and TRBJ2-1, with TRBD2 matching 14 bases. Germline V gene sequence: CDR1 SEHNR, CDR2 FQNEAQ (reference sequence). The CDR3 is 18 amino acids. The CDR3 DNA follows: TGTGTCAGCAGAAAGGGACTAGCGGGAGTGCTGCCCTACAATGAGCAGTTCTTC. It specifies CVSRKGLAGVLPYNEQFF.

The chain has TRBV28 and TRBJ2-7, with D perhaps TRBD2 (7 bases). The CDR3 has 14 residues. Between the trimmed V and J ends, which lost 7 bases and 2 bases, there was a span of 15 bases. The V gene's germline CDR1 is MDHEN and CDR2 SYDVKM. CDR3 amino acids: CASTSLGGPYEQYF. CDR3 DNA: TGTGCCAGCACCTCGTTGGGGGGGCCCTACGAGCAGTACTTC.

This clonotype has just a few counts. V is TRBV6-2 or TRBV6-3 and J is TRBJ1-1, with TRBD1 matching 9 bases. The CDR3 contains 17 residues. The germline gives CDR1 MNHEY, CDR2 SVGEGT. Trimming at V came to 2 bases and at J to 3 bases, leaving 10 bases not matched to a gene. CDR3 bases: TGTGCCAGCAGTTACCCACAGGGGGCTGCAGTGTACACTGAAGCTTTCTTT. Translating gives CASSYPQGAAVYTEAFF.

This clonotype was recorded many times. The DNA of the CDR3 is TGCGCCAGCAGCCAAGATCTGGGCAGGGGGAACACTGAAGCTTTCTTT. Translation gives CASSQDLGRGNTEAFF. The rearrangement links TRBV4-3 to TRBJ1-1, with a weak D call TRBD1 (6 bases). The CDR3 length is 16 residues. Trimming pared 0 bases from V and 1 base from J, leaving 12 bases between. CDR1 and CDR2 from the germline V gene are LGHNA and YSLEER.

This clonotype was counted ten times or more. The chain has TRBV20-1 and TRBJ2-7, with unresolved D. This CDR3 region has 12 residues. V was shortened by 6 bases and J by 4 bases, with 13 bases between the two germline ends. Germline V lookup: CDR1 DFQATT, CDR2 SNEGSKA (reference sequence). The CDR3 sequence: CSAPRNGYEQYF. In DNA form, the CDR3 reads TGCAGTGCCCCGAGGAACGGGTACGAGCAGTACTTC.

There are a few counts of this clonotype. CDR3 bases: TGTGCTAGTGGCTACTCGGGGACCGTAAATGAAAAACTGTTTTTT. Translated, it gives CASGYSGTVNEKLFF. This chain uses TRBV12-5 with TRBJ1-4; a possible D gene is TRBD1 (5 bases). Germline lookup yields CDR1 LGHNT and CDR2 FRNRAP. V was pared by 6 bases and J by 5 bases, with 16 bases between. The CDR3 runs to 15 residues.

The chain couples TRBV19 to TRBJ2-3; TRBD2 matches 9 bases. CDR3 length equals 16 residues. V lost 7 bases and J lost 3; bases outside the gene matches: 11. Germline V CDR1 and CDR2: LNHDA, SQIVND (reference sequence). CDR3 bases: TGTGCCAGTACCCCTCAAGCGGGAGGATGGACAGATACGCAGTATTTT. The encoded protein is CASTPQAGGWTDTQYF.